These 25 T cell receptor beta chains were all obtained from the same sample, sequenced in a study of Graves' ophthalmopathy and Graves' hyperthyroidism. As the template, RNA transcripts were used to amplify TCR beta CDR3 regions. First-round RT-PCR used HTBI primers; second-round multiplex PCR followed. From the multiplex PCR reads, TCRdb called clonotypes with MiXCR, one entry per CDR3 protein. Altogether 600,000 to 650,000 distinct CDR3 sequences are present, 22% being singletons, with the ten largest covering more than 5.5%. Sequences were obtained from peripheral blood. The receptors were gathered from a woman younger than 35 with stable Graves' hyperthyroidism. Some clones in this sample may be carry-over from other donors' samples.

This clonotype was observed at least ten times. The chain couples TRBV20-1 to TRBJ2-7; maybe TRBD1 (6 bases). Germline V lookup: CDR1 DFQATT, CDR2 SNEGSKA (reference sequence). This CDR3 region has 12 residues. The V gene lost 6 bases and the J gene lost 0 bases, with 9 bases spanning the gap. The CDR3: CSARTDSYEQYF. In DNA form, the CDR3 reads TGCAGTGCCCGGACAGACTCCTACGAGCAGTACTTC.

The gene calls are TRBV6-2 or TRBV6-3 and TRBJ2-7; maybe TRBD1 (5 bases). The CDR3 spans 15 residues. Germline V gene lookup returns CDR1 MNHEY and CDR2 SVGEGT. V lost 2 bases and J lost 2, with 13 bases in between. DNA for the CDR3: TGTGCCAGCAGTTACGGGGCCAACCCTACCTACGAGCAGTACTTC. Protein: CASSYGANPTYEQYF.

Worth noting for this clonotype: A junction end diverges from the germline sequence, so it may reflect a read error. This chain links TRBV7-2 with TRBJ1-1; D gene ambiguous. The CDR3 runs 13 residues. Germline CDR1 SGHTA, CDR2 FQGNSA. Here the CDR3 reads CASSLEGGTEACF. The CDR3 coding sequence is TGTGCCAGCAGCTTAGAGGGTGGCACTGAAGCTTGCTTT.

The sample holds one count of this clonotype. This chain uses TRBV7-9 with TRBJ1-5; tentatively, D is TRBD1 (5 bases). CDR3 length: 14 amino acids. Germline V gene sequence: CDR1 SEHNR, CDR2 FQNEAQ (reference sequence). The V end lost 5 bases, the J end lost 7 bases, and 15 bases lay between the germline ends. CDR3 sequence: CASSSPQDTQPQHF. CDR3 coding DNA: TGTGCCAGCAGCAGCCCCCAGGACACCCAGCCCCAGCATTTT.

V and J are TRBV6-5 and TRBJ2-5; D not certain. Trimming shortened V by 5 bases and J by 8 bases, and 12 bases separated the two germline ends. CDR3 length equals 12 residues. The V gene's germline CDR1 is MNHEY and CDR2 SVGAGI. CDR3 amino acids: CASSHPQGTQYF. CDR3 bases: TGTGCCAGCAGTCACCCCCAAGGAACCCAGTACTTC.

This clonotype was recorded at least ten times. As DNA, the CDR3 is TGTGCCAGCTCAAGGGGACAGATGAACACTGAAGCTTTCTTT. As protein: CASSRGQMNTEAFF. The gene calls are TRBV18 and TRBJ1-1; 7 positions agree with TRBD1. The junction had 3 bases not matched to a gene; V was cut back by 5 bases and J by 0 bases. The CDR3 covers 14 residues. Germline CDR1 reads KGHSH; CDR2 reads LQKENI.

This clonotype was seen only a few times. The J gene is TRBJ2-5, the V gene TRBV4-1, with 9 bases matching TRBD1. CDR3 length equals 16 residues. Germline assignment: CDR1 MGHRA and CDR2 YSYEKL. J was trimmed by 4 bases and V by 4 bases; bases with no gene match: 10. The CDR3 DNA reads as TGCGCCAGCAGCCGACTGGGACAGGGATCTACAGAGACCCAGTACTTC. Protein sequence: CASSRLGQGSTETQYF.

The chain is built from TRBV30 and TRBJ2-7; D tentatively fits TRBD1 or TRBD2 (5 bases each). The CDR3 consists of 14 residues. Germline loops: CDR1 GTSNPN, CDR2 SVGIG (reference sequence). V was pared by 1 base and J by 1 base, with 11 bases between. The CDR3 is CAWSAPGPSYEQYF. CDR3 DNA: TGTGCCTGGAGTGCCCCGGGACCATCCTACGAGCAGTACTTC.

This clonotype was counted ten times or more. This chain links TRBV24-1 with TRBJ2-5; possibly TRBD2 for D (5 bases). Looked up from germline, CDR1 is KGHDR and CDR2 is SFDVKD. This CDR3 spans 16 amino acids. The V end was cut by 4 bases, the J end by 1 base, with 15 bases between. CDR3 in amino acids: CATSDPRTGSQETQYF. The CDR3 DNA reads TGTGCCACCAGTGACCCCAGGACGGGGAGCCAAGAGACCCAGTACTTC.

This clonotype was seen ten or more times. The chain has TRBV13 and TRBJ1-6; D might be TRBD1 (6 bases). Germline CDR1 is PRHDT and CDR2 is FYEKMQ (reference sequence). V was trimmed by 6 bases and J by 10 bases, leaving 19 bases between them. There are 15 residues in the CDR3. The chain's CDR3 is CASREYRALESPLHF. CDR3 coding DNA: TGTGCCAGCAGAGAATACAGGGCCCTGGAGTCACCCCTCCACTTT.

The genes are TRBV5-5 and TRBJ2-7; D is unresolved. The CDR3 loop spans 14 amino acids. V lost 4 bases to trimming and J lost 3 bases, with 14 bases between them. Germline V CDR1 and CDR2: SGHKS, YYEKEE (reference sequence). CDR3 amino acids: CASSPSSLRYEQYF. CDR3 coding DNA: TGTGCCAGCAGCCCGTCATCCCTACGCTACGAGCAGTACTTC.

This clonotype was found many times. The rearrangement uses TRBV24-1 and TRBJ2-1; 9 bases map to TRBD1. The CDR3 contains 14 residues. Germline CDR1 and CDR2: KGHDR and SFDVKD. The V and J ends lost 12 bases and 5 bases, in that order; junction bases with no gene match: 10. The CDR3 DNA sequence: TGTGCCCGGGGGCGGGACAGGGCCCACAATGAGCAGTTCTTC. It translates to CARGRDRAHNEQFF.

This clonotype was picked up one time. V usage is TRBV6-1 and J usage is TRBJ1-2; TRBD1 is a possible D gene (5 bases). The CDR3 length is 14 residues. V lost 10 bases and J lost 4, with 19 bases in between. Germline CDR1 is MNHNS and CDR2 is SASEGT. CDR3 coding DNA: TGTGCCACCACATGGAGCGCAAGGGGCTATGGCTACACCTTC. It is translated as CATTWSARGYGYTF.

This clonotype was seen many times. The CDR3 spells CASALRTNTEAFF. The CDR3 nucleotides read TGCGCCAGCGCCCTCAGGACGAACACTGAAGCTTTCTTT. This chain links TRBV5-1 with TRBJ1-1; D is unresolved. Germline assignment: CDR1 SGHRS and CDR2 YFSETQ. V lost 7 bases and J lost 1, with 11 bases in between. This CDR3 comprises 13 residues.

This clonotype was seen repeatedly, ten times or more. The gene calls are TRBV5-1 and TRBJ1-5; D gene uncertain. CDR1 is SGHRS and CDR2 is YFSETQ in the germline V gene. Between the trimmed V and J ends, which lost 1 base and 3 bases, there was a span of 8 bases. The length of the CDR3 is 14 residues. This CDR3 reads CASSLRNDNQPQHF. In nucleotides, the CDR3 is TGCGCCAGCAGCTTGAGGAACGACAATCAGCCCCAGCATTTT.

The CDR3 nucleotides are TGTGCCTGGAGTTTCCGGGACAGGGTAGGCATTCAGTACTTC. Encoded protein: CAWSFRDRVGIQYF. The J gene is TRBJ2-4, the V gene TRBV30, with 9 bases aligning to TRBD1. CDR3 length: 14 amino acids. Trimming at V came to 2 bases and at J to 9 bases, leaving 8 bases not matched to a gene. The germline gives CDR1 GTSNPN, CDR2 SVGIG (reference sequence).

The CDR3 spells CSLFKGTEAFF. The CDR3 DNA reads as TGCAGTCTCTTTAAGGGCACTGAAGCTTTCTTT. V and J are TRBV20-1 and TRBJ1-1; D is undetermined. CDR1 DFQATT and CDR2 SNEGSKA come from the germline V gene (reference sequence). The CDR3 consists of 11 residues. V lost 8 bases and J lost 4, with 11 bases in between.

This clonotype turned up a few times. The chain combines TRBV27 with TRBJ1-1; D is uncertain. Germline V CDR1 and CDR2: MNHEY, SMNVEV (reference sequence). Trimming cost V 4 bases and J 0 bases, with 6 bases left between them. The CDR3 contains 13 residues. CDR3 DNA sequence: TGTGCCAGCAGTTCAAAGGTGAACACTGAAGCTTTCTTT. It yields the protein CASSSKVNTEAFF.

This clonotype occurred many times. The chain is built from TRBV20-1 and TRBJ1-1; 8 nucleotides match TRBD1. V trimming: 6 bases; J trimming: 3 bases; junction bases outside the gene matches: 12. Germline V gene sequence: CDR1 DFQATT, CDR2 SNEGSKA (reference sequence). The CDR3 length is 15 residues. The CDR3 coding sequence is TGCAGTGCCCCCAAGGGGGACAGGATGCACACTGAAGCTTTCTTT. Residues: CSAPKGDRMHTEAFF.

This clonotype was seen many times. As the CDR3 is not closed by the conserved phenylalanine or tryptophan, this likely results from a read error. V and J are TRBV27 and TRBJ2-5, with 16 bases matching TRBD2. CDR3 length equals 17 residues. V trimming: 3 bases; J trimming: 2 bases; junction bases outside the gene matches: 3. Germline values: CDR1 MNHEY, CDR2 SMNVEV (reference sequence). The CDR3 protein is CASSLKGLAGGQETQYP. The CDR3 DNA follows: TGTGCCAGCAGTTTGAAGGGACTAGCGGGAGGGCAAGAGACCCAGTACCCC.

The table lists this clonotype with many counts. The chain is built from TRBV9 and TRBJ1-5, with D hard to call. This CDR3 is 16 amino acids long. The ends were cut back, 4 bases at V and 3 bases at J, with 17 bases in the middle. CDR1 is SGDLS, CDR2 YYNGEE, per germline. Here the CDR3 reads CASSSQTRLTNQPQHF. In DNA form, the CDR3 reads TGTGCCAGCAGCTCCCAAACCCGACTCACCAATCAGCCCCAGCATTTT.

This clonotype was counted at least ten times. This rearrangement joins TRBV27 to TRBJ1-2; perhaps TRBD1 as D (5 bases). CDR1 MNHEY and CDR2 SMNVEV come from the germline V gene (reference sequence). The ends were cut back, 2 bases at V and 0 bases at J, with 7 bases in the middle. This CDR3 contains 14 residues. The CDR3 spells CASSLQGPNYGYTF. The CDR3, as DNA: TGTGCCAGCAGTTTACAGGGTCCTAACTATGGCTACACCTTC.

This chain uses TRBV6-1 with TRBJ1-1, with D maybe TRBD1 (6 bases). CDR3 length: 14 residues. V shed 6 bases and J shed 4 bases, with 15 bases lying between them. Germline V gene sequence: CDR1 MNHNS, CDR2 SASEGT. This chain's CDR3 is CASSEGGGITEAFF. CDR3 DNA: TGTGCCAGCAGCGAGGGAGGGGGGATCACTGAAGCTTTCTTT.

This clonotype has a count of ten or more. CDR3 loop: CASSFYLRGSRNIQYF. The CDR3 DNA sequence: TGTGCCAGCAGTTTCTACCTGAGGGGATCTCGAAACATTCAGTACTTC. This sequence joins TRBV12-3 or TRBV12-4 and TRBJ2-4, with D tentatively TRBD1 or TRBD2 (5 bases each). CDR3 length: 16 residues. V was trimmed by 3 bases and J by 6 bases, leaving 18 bases between them.

This clonotype was found many times. This chain connects TRBV11-1 to TRBJ2-7; 10 bases map to TRBD2. This CDR3 has 16 amino acids. J gave up 0 bases and V 3 bases, and 5 bases lay outside the gene matches. CDR1 and CDR2 (germline): SGHAT, FQDESV (reference sequence). DNA for the CDR3: TGTGCCAGCAGCTTCACAGCGGGGGGGAGCTCCTACGAGCAGTACTTC. It specifies CASSFTAGGSSYEQYF.